Below, 6 T cell receptor beta chains from the same sample are listed, as sequenced in a study of blood T cell repertoires in COVID-19. TCRdb keeps only in-frame clones here, not all; method: immunoSEQ multiplex PCR. Of about 440,000 clones in the sample, around 89% were seen once. Sequences were obtained from peripheral blood. These receptors were collected from a woman aged 45 to 65 with COVID-19, enrolled during active disease.

Only a few counts were recorded for this clone. CDR3 protein: CASSRDRTNYGYTF. DNA of the CDR3: TGTGCCAGCAGTAGGGACAGAACGAACTATGGCTACACCTTC. The J gene is TRBJ1-2, the V gene TRBV6-5; 7 bases align to TRBD1. This CDR3 has 14 residues. Trimming at V came to 5 bases and at J to 2 bases, leaving 5 bases not matched to a gene. Germline CDR1 reads MNHEY; CDR2 reads SVGAGI.

This chain joins TRBV30 and TRBJ2-5; tentatively, D is TRBD2 (5 bases). V lost 0 bases to trimming and J lost 2 bases, with 22 bases between them. Germline CDR1 is GTSNPN and CDR2 is SVGIG (reference sequence). The CDR3 consists of 18 residues. CDR3 region: CAWSVPTVASQWQETQYF. For the CDR3, the DNA is TGTGCCTGGAGTGTGCCCACCGTGGCTAGCCAGTGGCAAGAGACCCAGTACTTC.

The sample holds a few counts of this clone. The gene calls are TRBV28 and TRBJ2-7; 9 positions agree with TRBD2. The CDR3 is 14 residues long. V shed 5 bases, J shed 3 bases, and the junction held 5 bases outside the gene matches. CDR1 and CDR2 from the germline V gene are MDHEN and SYDVKM. The CDR3 region has the DNA TGTGCCAGCAGTCCCGGGACTAGCTTCTACGAGCAGTACTTC. Amino acids: CASSPGTSFYEQYF.

This chain uses TRBV12-3 or TRBV12-4 with TRBJ2-2; 8 nucleotides match TRBD1. This CDR3 has 13 residues. The trim removed 6 bases at V and 6 bases at J, leaving 3 bases unmatched. CDR3 sequence: CASSRTGSGELFF. The CDR3 DNA reads TGTGCCAGCAGCCGGACAGGGTCCGGGGAGCTGTTTTTT.

V usage is TRBV7-8 and J usage is TRBJ1-2, with 7 bases identical to TRBD1. Germline values: CDR1 SGHVS, CDR2 FQNEAQ. Losses at the gene ends were 3 bases for V and 1 base for J; bases not matched to a gene: 2. The CDR3 is 14 amino acids. CDR3 loop: CASSFDRDNYGYTF. CDR3 nucleotides: TGTGCCAGCAGCTTTGACAGGGATAACTATGGCTACACCTTC.

This rearrangement joins TRBV3-1 (or the pseudogene TRBV3-2) to TRBJ1-2; 9 bases are a match to TRBD1. Trimming cost V 4 bases and J 7 bases; bases outside gene matches: 4. Germline lookup yields CDR1 LGHDT and CDR2 YNNKEL (reference sequence). CDR3 length: 13 residues. The CDR3: CASSPGQGTGYTF. As DNA, the CDR3 is TGTGCCAGCAGCCCAGGACAGGGGACTGGCTACACCTTC.